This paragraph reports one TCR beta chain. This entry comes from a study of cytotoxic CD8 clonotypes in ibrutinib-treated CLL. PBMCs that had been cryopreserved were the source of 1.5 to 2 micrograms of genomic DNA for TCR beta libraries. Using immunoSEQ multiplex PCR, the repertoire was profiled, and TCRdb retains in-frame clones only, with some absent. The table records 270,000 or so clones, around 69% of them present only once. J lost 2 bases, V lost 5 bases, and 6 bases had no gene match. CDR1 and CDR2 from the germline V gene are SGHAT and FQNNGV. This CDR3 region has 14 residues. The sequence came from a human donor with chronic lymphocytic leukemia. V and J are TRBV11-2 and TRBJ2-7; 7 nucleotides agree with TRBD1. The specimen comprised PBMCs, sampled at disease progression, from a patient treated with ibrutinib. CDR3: CASSNRDRPYEQYF. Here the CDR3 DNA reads TGTGCCAGCAGCAACCGGGACAGACCCTACGAGCAGTACTTC.